These 28 T cell receptor beta chains came from one sample sequenced in a study of T-cell memory formation after mild COVID-19. TCRdb reanalysed the 5' RACE reads using MiXCR and keeps one entry per CDR3 protein. The repertoire holds around 300,000 distinct CDR3 sequences, 13% to 15% seen once, with roughly a fifth in the top ten. Sequenced: PBMCs or a T cell subset sorted from them (not recorded which). The receptors were sampled from a man aged 18 to 30 who had mild COVID-19 (a few samples of this study predate the infection). Cell type and time point are not known.

This clonotype was counted between two and nine times. V usage is TRBV6-2 or TRBV6-3 and J usage is TRBJ2-1; TRBD2 agrees at 12 bases. V trimming: 0 bases; J trimming: 0 bases; junction bases outside the gene matches: 6. The CDR3 has 19 amino acids. Germline CDR1 reads MNHEY; CDR2 reads SVGEGT. DNA of the CDR3: TGTGCCAGCAGTTACTCGAGACTAGCGGGGGCCCTCTCCTACAATGAGCAGTTCTTC. Translated, it gives CASSYSRLAGALSYNEQFF.

This clonotype was found a few times. The chain employs TRBV5-1 and TRBJ2-1, with a weak D call TRBD1 (6 bases). Germline V lookup: CDR1 SGHRS, CDR2 YFSETQ. The CDR3 contains 16 residues. Between the trimmed V and J ends, which lost 0 bases and 5 bases, there was a span of 15 bases. The CDR3, as DNA: TGCGCCAGCAGCTTGGGGAGTGGACAGTCCCACAATGAGCAGTTCTTC. Amino acid sequence: CASSLGSGQSHNEQFF.

There are a few counts of this clonotype. The CDR3 is CASSQERLPISYEQYF. CDR3 nucleotide sequence: TGTGCCAGCAGCCAAGAAAGACTTCCCATCTCCTACGAGCAGTACTTC. The rearrangement links TRBV4-2 to TRBJ2-7; D is unresolved. The CDR3 totals 16 residues. The V gene lost 0 bases and the J gene lost 0 bases, with 12 bases spanning the gap. Germline V gene lookup returns CDR1 LGHNA and CDR2 YNFKEQ.

This clonotype was detected only a few times. V usage is TRBV7-8 and J usage is TRBJ2-7; no definite D call. The V end lost 11 bases, the J end lost 4 bases, and 9 bases lay between the germline ends. The CDR3 totals 10 residues. In germline, CDR1 is SGHVS, CDR2 FQNEAQ. CDR3 bases: TGTGCCGGGCCCCCTTACGAGCAGTACGTC. Translation: CAGPPYEQYV.

This clonotype showed up just a few times. The chain is built from TRBV20-1 and TRBJ2-1, with 7 bases lining up with TRBD1. Germline V lookup: CDR1 DFQATT, CDR2 SNEGSKA (reference sequence). J lost 4 bases, V lost 3 bases, and 9 bases had no gene match. The CDR3 length is 15 residues. As DNA, the CDR3 is TGCAGTGCTAGCGATACGACAGGGCGTTACAATGAGCAGTTCTTC. The encoded protein is CSASDTTGRYNEQFF.

The V and J genes are TRBV12-3 or TRBV12-4 and TRBJ2-1, with 11 bases identical to TRBD2. J gave up 7 bases and V 6 bases, and 8 bases lay outside the gene matches. The CDR3 spans 15 residues. CDR3 DNA sequence: TGTGCCAGCAGCCGCAGACTAGCGGGGAGGAATGAGCAGTTCTTC. It encodes CASSRRLAGRNEQFF.

V is TRBV27 and J is TRBJ2-2; 8 bases fit TRBD1. In germline, CDR1 is MNHEY, CDR2 SMNVEV (reference sequence). CDR3 length: 16 residues. V lost 9 bases, J lost 1 base, and 10 bases stayed unmatched. The CDR3 loop reads CASSMWTGKNTGELFF. CDR3 coding DNA: TGTGCCAGTAGTATGTGGACAGGGAAGAACACCGGGGAGCTGTTTTTT.

This clonotype was seen a few times. V and J are TRBV3-1 and TRBJ2-6, with D unclear. V lost 3 bases, J lost 0 bases, and 6 bases lay in between. CDR1 and CDR2 (germline): LGHDT, YNNKEL (reference sequence). This CDR3 is 15 amino acids long. The CDR3 region is CASSQKYSGANVLTF. CDR3 coding DNA: TGTGCCAGCAGCCAGAAATACTCTGGGGCCAACGTCCTGACTTTC.

This clonotype was recorded only once. The chain uses TRBV5-5 and TRBJ2-7; D is ambiguous. V dropped 3 bases and J dropped 2 bases, with 15 bases sitting between them. CDR3 length: 15 amino acids. Per the germline V gene, CDR1 is SGHKS and CDR2 is YYEKEE (reference sequence). CDR3 nucleotide sequence: TGTGCCAGCAGCTCCTTACGGAACAGCGCCTACGAGCAGTACTTC. It yields the protein CASSSLRNSAYEQYF.

The rearrangement links TRBV5-4 to TRBJ1-1; possibly TRBD1 for D (5 bases). CDR1 and CDR2 (germline): SGHNT, YYREEE (reference sequence). V lost 10 bases and J 0 bases, leaving 13 bases between the germline ends. The CDR3 runs 13 residues. The CDR3 reads CASTGGMNTEAFF. The CDR3 coding sequence is TGTGCCTCCACCGGGGGTATGAACACTGAAGCTTTCTTT.

In its sample, this clonotype was seen a few times. This chain connects TRBV7-8 to TRBJ2-1, with a weak D call TRBD1 (6 bases). There are 15 residues in the CDR3. Trimming removed 1 base from V and 2 bases from J, with 9 bases in between. Germline assignment: CDR1 SGHVS and CDR2 FQNEAQ. The CDR3 reads CASSLVGGPYNEQFF. Written as DNA, the CDR3 is TGTGCCAGCAGCTTAGTTGGGGGCCCCTACAATGAGCAGTTCTTC.

The chain joins TRBV6-2 or TRBV6-3 to TRBJ2-5; a weak D match, TRBD1 (5 bases). The CDR3 sequence is 15 residues long. Trimming pared 6 bases from V and 4 bases from J, leaving 18 bases between. Per the germline V gene, CDR1 is MNHEY and CDR2 is SVGEGT. This CDR3 is CASRRNGAIRETQYF. Here the CDR3 DNA reads TGTGCCAGCAGACGAAATGGGGCTATACGAGAGACCCAGTACTTC.

The chain has TRBV11-2 and TRBJ1-4; D call uncertain. The V end lost 3 bases, the J end lost 3 bases, and 8 bases lay between the germline ends. The CDR3 has 14 residues. Per the germline V gene, CDR1 is SGHAT and CDR2 is FQNNGV. The CDR3 here is CASSFWVSNEKLFF. The CDR3 region has the DNA TGTGCCAGCAGCTTTTGGGTCTCTAATGAAAAACTGTTTTTT.

This clonotype was picked up many times. This chain uses TRBV20-1 with TRBJ2-1; D gene uncertain. Germline CDR1 reads DFQATT; CDR2 reads SNEGSKA (reference sequence). This CDR3 is 14 amino acids long. V gave up 3 bases and J gave up 1 base, with 10 bases separating them. CDR3 residues: CSARGRISYNEQFF. The DNA of the CDR3 is TGCAGTGCTAGGGGCAGGATATCCTACAATGAGCAGTTCTTC.

This clonotype has just a few counts. This chain joins TRBV12-3 or TRBV12-4 and TRBJ1-2; TRBD1 is a possible D gene (6 bases). The CDR3 is 13 residues long. With 6 bases removed from V and 6 bases from J, the gap between germline ends came to 14 bases. The CDR3 loop is CASRKQGSDGYTF. In nucleotides, the CDR3 is TGTGCCAGCAGAAAACAGGGTTCCGATGGCTACACCTTC.

The chain recombines TRBV6-5 with TRBJ2-7; the D gene is possibly TRBD1 (6 bases). This CDR3 comprises 13 residues. CDR1 MNHEY and CDR2 SVGAGI come from the germline V gene. V was trimmed by 6 bases and J by 2 bases, leaving 11 bases between them. The CDR3 sequence is CASRKRQAYEQYV. The CDR3 nucleotides are TGTGCCAGCAGGAAAAGACAGGCCTACGAGCAGTACGTC.

This clonotype was detected a few times. This chain joins TRBV12-3 or TRBV12-4 and TRBJ2-3, with a tentative D call TRBD1 (5 bases). V shed 6 bases and J shed 0 bases, with 22 bases lying between them. The length of the CDR3 is 18 residues. In DNA, the CDR3 is TGTGCCAGCAGAAAGTTTACGCCCCTACAGGCTAGCACAGATACGCAGTATTTT. Its protein is CASRKFTPLQASTDTQYF.

This clonotype appeared a few times. This chain joins TRBV6-4 and TRBJ1-6, with TRBD1 matching over 11 bases. This CDR3 region has 15 residues. Germline CDR1 MRHNA, CDR2 SNTAGT. V shed 5 bases, J shed 10 bases, and the junction held 7 bases outside the gene matches. CDR3 nucleotide sequence: TGTGCCAGCAGTTCCCTCGGACAGGGGGCATCACCCCTCCACTTT. It encodes CASSSLGQGASPLHF.

In its sample, this clonotype was seen a few times. The V call is TRBV2, the J call TRBJ2-5; D may be TRBD1 or TRBD2 (5 bases each). The V end lost 4 bases, the J end lost 12 bases, and 15 bases lay between the germline ends. This CDR3 has 12 amino acids. CDR1 is SNHLY, CDR2 FYNNEI, per germline. CDR3 protein: CASSAERDVEYF. The CDR3 DNA reads as TGTGCCAGCAGTGCCGAACGGGACGTGGAGTACTTC.

A few counts support this clonotype. The chain has TRBV9 and TRBJ2-3, with D possibly matching TRBD2 (6 bases). The CDR3 has 14 residues. Germline V CDR1 and CDR2: SGDLS, YYNGEE. Trimming took off 4 bases at V and 4 bases at J, with 13 bases between the two ends. The CDR3 loop is CASSPVGRSDTQYF. The CDR3 DNA follows: TGTGCCAGCAGCCCCGTCGGGAGATCAGATACGCAGTATTTT.

In this sample, this clonotype turned up a few times. The V and J genes are TRBV6-2 or TRBV6-3 and TRBJ2-4; possible D gene TRBD1, 6 bases. The length of the CDR3 is 14 residues. Trimming took 5 bases from V and 1 from J, leaving 9 bases between them. Germline CDR1 is MNHEY and CDR2 is SVGEGT. The CDR3 DNA follows: TGTGCCAGCAGTGCCGACAGGGCCAAAAACATTCAGTACTTC. Its protein is CASSADRAKNIQYF.

The rearrangement links TRBV25-1 to TRBJ1-2; D ambiguous. Germline loops: CDR1 MGHDK, CDR2 SYGVNS. V gave up 3 bases and J gave up 5 bases, with 4 bases separating them. This CDR3 is 11 amino acids long. For the CDR3, the DNA is TGTGCCAGCAGTGATGGGTATGGCTACACCTTC. This sequence encodes CASSDGYGYTF.

The rearrangement uses TRBV4-3 and TRBJ2-3; no reliable D call. Germline CDR1 is LGHNA and CDR2 is YSLEER. Trimming took 7 bases from V and 0 from J, leaving 11 bases between them. CDR3 size: 14 residues. For the CDR3, the DNA is TGCGCCAGCAAGGTAGATTCTAGCACAGATACGCAGTATTTT. Translating gives CASKVDSSTDTQYF.

The chain employs TRBV4-2 and TRBJ2-7; D is uncertain. V was pared by 1 base and J by 0 bases, with 7 bases between. The CDR3 length is 14 residues. CDR1 is LGHNA, CDR2 YNFKEQ, per germline. The CDR3 DNA sequence: TGTGCCAGCAGCCAAGGGGCAACCTCCTACGAGCAGTACTTC. Translating it yields CASSQGATSYEQYF.

This clonotype came up a few times. CDR3 region: CASSSASYEQYF. CDR3 DNA: TGTGCCAGCAGCTCGGCGTCCTACGAGCAGTACTTC. The rearrangement links TRBV7-2 to TRBJ2-7; D is unresolved. V was cut by 4 bases and J by 1 base, with 5 bases left in between. The CDR3 totals 12 residues. Germline values: CDR1 SGHTA, CDR2 FQGNSA.

This clonotype was observed at least ten times. The chain couples TRBV7-3 to TRBJ2-2; tentative D call: TRBD1 (5 bases). CDR3 size: 15 residues. In germline, CDR1 is SGHTA, CDR2 FQGTGA. Trimming stripped 5 bases from V and 1 base from J, with 11 bases between. This CDR3 reads CASSRTPLNTGELFF. CDR3 bases: TGTGCCAGCAGCCGGACACCGTTGAACACCGGGGAGCTGTTTTTT.

This clonotype was counted a few times. This rearrangement joins TRBV5-1 to TRBJ2-3, with 10 positions matching TRBD1. The trim removed 4 bases at V and 5 bases at J, leaving 4 bases unmatched. CDR3 length: 14 residues. Germline V gives CDR1 SGHRS, CDR2 YFSETQ. CDR3 loop: CASSTGTGVDTQYF. CDR3 bases: TGCGCCAGCAGCACCGGGACAGGGGTAGATACGCAGTATTTT. The full variable domain, in which reference TRBV5-1 and TRBJ2-3 provide the parts outside the CDR3, is KAGVTQTPRYLIKTRGQQVTLSCSPISGHRSVSWYQQTPGQGLQFLFEYFSETQRNKGNFPGRFSGRQFSNSRSEMNVSTLELGDSALYLCASSTGTGVDTQYFGPGTRLTVL.

This clonotype was detected a few times. The V call is TRBV7-6, the J call TRBJ2-1; possibly TRBD2 for D (6 bases). From germline, CDR1 is SGHVS and CDR2 FNYEAQ. Trimming cost V 2 bases and J 5 bases, with 13 bases left between them. This CDR3 has 15 residues. CDR3 protein: CASSLTGEVNNEQFF. DNA of the CDR3: TGTGCCAGCAGCTTAACGGGGGAGGTCAACAATGAGCAGTTCTTC.